One and the same sample provided the 28 T cell receptor beta chains below, sequenced in a study of cytomegalovirus exposure and HLA in healthy donors. The PCR ran on 60 Vbeta and 13 Jbeta primers. Measured with immunoSEQ multiplex PCR; TCRdb has only the in-frame clones, and not every one. The table records about 120,000 clones, nearly 80% of them present only once. The material sequenced was PBMCs. These TCRs come from a woman younger than 45 in good health and CMV-seropositive.

This chain joins TRBV7-3 and TRBJ2-1; 8 nucleotides line up with TRBD1. Germline V gene data show CDR1 as SGHTA and CDR2 as FQGTGA. Trimming cost V 5 bases and J 2 bases; bases outside gene matches: 5. The CDR3 is 15 amino acids. The CDR3, as DNA: TGTGCCAGCAGCCCGGACAGGGCCCCCTACAATGAGCAGTTCTTC. Its translation: CASSPDRAPYNEQFF.

This clone was seen a handful of times. The chain has TRBV11-2 and TRBJ2-7; D uncertain. This CDR3 is 13 amino acids long. CDR1 is SGHAT and CDR2 is FQNNGV in the germline V gene. Trimming pared 4 bases from V and 6 bases from J, leaving 13 bases between. This CDR3 reads CASSSDPQLEQYF. In nucleotides, the CDR3 is TGTGCCAGCAGCTCAGACCCACAGCTCGAGCAGTACTTC.

This rearrangement joins TRBV10-3 to TRBJ1-3; 7 bases are shared with TRBD1. Germline V gene sequence: CDR1 ENHRY, CDR2 SYGVKD. Trimming removed 2 bases from V and 0 bases from J; junction bases left unmatched: 7. The CDR3 spans 17 residues. CDR3 bases: TGTGCCATCAGTGAGGGCCGACAGGGCAACTCTGGAAACACCATATATTTT. Translation: CAISEGRQGNSGNTIYF.

The chain couples TRBV28 to TRBJ1-5, with TRBD1 identical over 10 bases. The CDR3 extends over 17 amino acids. Germline CDR1 MDHEN, CDR2 SYDVKM. The V segment lost 4 bases and the J segment 7 bases; nucleotides outside the gene matches: 13. The CDR3: CASSSLFDRGLGQPQHF. The CDR3 DNA reads as TGTGCCAGCAGTTCCCTCTTCGACAGGGGGCTCGGGCAGCCCCAGCATTTT.

This chain links TRBV5-1 with TRBJ2-7; 8 nucleotides agree with TRBD2. The CDR3 has 15 amino acids. The germline V gene encodes CDR1 SGHRS and CDR2 YFSETQ. V shed 4 bases and J 2 bases; nucleotides not matched to a gene: 8. CDR3 sequence (DNA): TGCGCCAGCAGCGCTACAGCGGGGGTTACCTACGAGCAGTACTTC. This codes for CASSATAGVTYEQYF. The full variable domain, its missing parts supplied by reference TRBV5-1 and TRBJ2-7, is KAGVTQTPRYLIKTRGQQVTLSCSPISGHRSVSWYQQTPGQGLQFLFEYFSETQRNKGNFPGRFSGRQFSNSRSEMNVSTLELGDSALYLCASSATAGVTYEQYFGPGTRLTVT.

J is TRBJ1-6 and V is TRBV6-5; D gene uncertain. This CDR3 comprises 16 residues. Per the germline V gene, CDR1 is MNHEY and CDR2 is SVGAGI. V was cut by 4 bases and J by 9 bases, with 19 bases left in between. CDR3 sequence: CASSFQPPSSGSPLHF. As DNA, the CDR3 is TGTGCCAGCAGTTTCCAGCCGCCCTCATCGGGTTCACCCCTCCACTTT.

The J gene is TRBJ2-3, the V gene TRBV4-3, with TRBD2 as a possible D gene (6 bases). The CDR3 length is 15 residues. In germline, CDR1 is LGHNA, CDR2 YSLEER. V shed 8 bases and J shed 4 bases, with 19 bases lying between them. This CDR3 is CASGSGDSASDTQYF. The CDR3, as DNA: TGCGCCAGCGGCTCTGGGGACTCAGCGTCAGATACGCAGTATTTT.

The rearrangement uses TRBV7-3 and TRBJ2-1; D possibly corresponds to TRBD1 (6 bases). V was pared by 2 bases and J by 5 bases, with 10 bases between. The CDR3 contains 14 residues. Looked up from germline, CDR1 is SGHTA and CDR2 is FQGTGA. Here the CDR3 reads CASSLPDSHNEQFF. CDR3 in DNA: TGTGCCAGCAGCTTACCGGACAGCCACAATGAGCAGTTCTTC.

Worth noting for this clone: The CDR3 carries no conserved terminal phenylalanine or tryptophan, so it likely arises from a read error. The V gene is TRBV4-3, the J gene TRBJ1-2; D perhaps matches TRBD1 (5 bases). This CDR3 contains 14 residues. Germline loops: CDR1 LGHNA, CDR2 YSLEER. Trimming left V 0 bases short and J 6 bases short, with 11 bases between. The CDR3 DNA is TGCGCCAGCAGCCAAGATTTTGGGGGGGATGGCTACACCCTC. As protein: CASSQDFGGDGYTL.

This chain links TRBV4-2 with TRBJ2-7; TRBD1 aligns across 7 bases. The CDR3 consists of 15 residues. With V trimmed by 4 bases and J by 4 bases, 10 bases remained unmatched. CDR1 LGHNA and CDR2 YNFKEQ come from the germline V gene. The CDR3 is CASSRQQGQGYEQYF. The CDR3 DNA reads TGTGCCAGCAGCCGTCAACAGGGGCAGGGGTACGAGCAGTACTTC.

The chain employs TRBV11-2 and TRBJ1-1; 8 bases fit TRBD1. Germline CDR1 SGHAT, CDR2 FQNNGV. V was pared by 5 bases and J by 11 bases, with 10 bases of the junction left unmatched. The CDR3 has 13 amino acids. CDR3 bases: TGTGCCAGCAGCGCAGGACAGGGCCAGAGGGCTTTCTTT. This translates into CASSAGQGQRAFF.

V gene TRBV5-1 combines with J gene TRBJ1-2, with TRBD1 identical over 9 bases. From germline, CDR1 is SGHRS and CDR2 YFSETQ. The CDR3 is made up of 17 amino acids. V shed 4 bases, J shed 4 bases, and the junction held 14 bases outside the gene matches. For the CDR3, the DNA is TGCGCCAGCAGCCCCCGAGGAGGGACAGGGACGCTCTATGGCTACACCTTC. Protein: CASSPRGGTGTLYGYTF. Variable domain in full (rest from reference TRBV5-1 and TRBJ1-2): KAGVTQTPRYLIKTRGQQVTLSCSPISGHRSVSWYQQTPGQGLQFLFEYFSETQRNKGNFPGRFSGRQFSNSRSEMNVSTLELGDSALYLCASSPRGGTGTLYGYTFGSGTRLTVV.

The J gene is TRBJ1-5, the V gene TRBV19, with 7 positions matching TRBD1. Germline CDR1 is LNHDA and CDR2 is SQIVND (reference sequence). Trimming removed 2 bases from V and 7 bases from J; junction bases left unmatched: 2. The CDR3 has 13 amino acids. CDR3 amino acids: CASSIQGGQPQHF. For the CDR3, the DNA is TGTGCCAGTAGTATACAGGGGGGACAGCCCCAGCATTTT. The variable domain in full, completed from reference TRBV19 and TRBJ1-5, reads DGGITQSPKYLFRKEGQNVTLSCEQNLNHDAMYWYRQDPGQGLRLIYYSQIVNDFQKGDIAEGYSVSREKKESFPLTVTSAQKNPTAFYLCASSIQGGQPQHFGDGTRLSIL.

The rearrangement joins TRBV7-9 to TRBJ2-1, with 11 bases that match TRBD1. Germline V lookup: CDR1 SEHNR, CDR2 FQNEAQ (reference sequence). This CDR3 comprises 15 residues. Unmatched junction bases numbered 8, after V lost 5 bases and J lost 8 bases. CDR3 protein: CASSLNGQGADEQFF. The CDR3 coding sequence is TGTGCCAGCAGCCTAAATGGACAGGGGGCGGATGAGCAGTTCTTC. The full variable domain, in which reference TRBV7-9 and TRBJ2-1 provide the parts outside the CDR3, is DTGVSQNPRHKITKRGQNVTFRCDPISEHNRLYWYRQTLGQGPEFLTYFQNEAQLEKSRLLSDRFSAERPKGSFSTLEIQRTEQGDSAMYLCASSLNGQGADEQFFGPGTRLTVL.

The chain links TRBV4-3 to TRBJ1-1; D perhaps matches TRBD1 (6 bases). The CDR3 sequence is 15 residues long. Germline-derived CDR1 and CDR2 are LGHNA and YSLEER. Trimming removed 6 bases at V and 4 bases at J, with 18 bases between. Here the CDR3 DNA reads TGCGCCAGCAGTCCAGGGGCAGACCGGGGCACTGAAGCTTTCTTT. This codes for CASSPGADRGTEAFF.

This clone was detected a few times. The J gene is TRBJ1-2, the V gene TRBV7-3; TRBD1 might be the D (6 bases). CDR3 length equals 14 residues. Germline V gene data show CDR1 as SGHTA and CDR2 as FQGTGA. The V end was cut by 5 bases, the J end by 4 bases, with 14 bases between. The CDR3: CASSPGAGLYGYTF. CDR3 in DNA: TGTGCCAGCAGCCCAGGGGCAGGGCTCTATGGCTACACCTTC.

This clone has a single count. The rearrangement joins TRBV2 to TRBJ1-3; D perhaps matches TRBD1 (6 bases). Germline V lookup: CDR1 SNHLY, CDR2 FYNNEI. The CDR3 contains 16 residues. The ends were cut back, 6 bases at V and 0 bases at J, with 15 bases in the middle. The CDR3 bases are TGTGCCAGCAGCGTCCAGGGGATCAGCTCTGGAAACACCATATATTTT. This sequence encodes CASSVQGISSGNTIYF.

The chain recombines TRBV5-1 with TRBJ2-3; D uncertain. The CDR3 is 15 residues long. Germline loops: CDR1 SGHRS, CDR2 YFSETQ. The V end lost 0 bases, the J end lost 0 bases, and 8 bases lay between the germline ends. This chain's CDR3 is CASSLGLTSTDTQYF. CDR3 in DNA: TGCGCCAGCAGCTTGGGGTTAACTAGCACAGATACGCAGTATTTT. Looking up the rest from reference TRBV5-1 and TRBJ2-3 gives the full variable domain: KAGVTQTPRYLIKTRGQQVTLSCSPISGHRSVSWYQQTPGQGLQFLFEYFSETQRNKGNFPGRFSGRQFSNSRSEMNVSTLELGDSALYLCASSLGLTSTDTQYFGPGTRLTVL.

The rearrangement links TRBV7-9 to TRBJ2-1; the match to TRBD2 covers 14 bases. With V trimmed by 5 bases and J by 1 base, 7 bases remained unmatched. CDR3 size: 18 residues. Per germline, CDR1 SEHNR and CDR2 FQNEAQ (reference sequence). CDR3 sequence: CASSPGTSGGMSYNEQFF. The CDR3 DNA follows: TGTGCCAGCAGCCCCGGGACTAGCGGGGGTATGTCCTACAATGAGCAGTTCTTC. The full variable domain, rest sourced from reference TRBV7-9 and TRBJ2-1, is DTGVSQNPRHKITKRGQNVTFRCDPISEHNRLYWYRQTLGQGPEFLTYFQNEAQLEKSRLLSDRFSAERPKGSFSTLEIQRTEQGDSAMYLCASSPGTSGGMSYNEQFFGPGTRLTVL.

The rearrangement joins TRBV10-3 to TRBJ2-5, with unresolved D. The germline gives CDR1 ENHRY, CDR2 SYGVKD. This CDR3 comprises 13 residues. The germline V and J ends were trimmed by 8 bases and 4 bases, with 14 bases remaining between them. DNA for the CDR3: TGTGCCATCGGCCGGAGTGGTCGAGAGACCCAGTACTTC. Translating gives CAIGRSGRETQYF.

This chain joins TRBV4-1 and TRBJ1-2; the match to TRBD1 covers 8 bases. Losses at the gene ends were 4 bases for V and 5 bases for J; bases not matched to a gene: 9. The CDR3 runs to 15 residues. The germline V gene has CDR1 MGHRA and CDR2 YSYEKL. DNA for the CDR3: TGCGCCAGCAGCCCCCGGACAGGGTTATTATATGGCTACACCTTC. As protein: CASSPRTGLLYGYTF.

For this clone: The same CDR3 arises from other DNA sequences in this sample as well. V gene TRBV29-1 combines with J gene TRBJ1-1; D is undetermined. The V end lost 3 bases, the J end lost 1 base, and 15 bases lay between the germline ends. The CDR3 covers 15 residues. Germline V gives CDR1 SQVTM, CDR2 ANQGSEA. CDR3 in DNA: TGCAGCGTTGAGGGCCCCGGGGTCGAGAACACTGAAGCTTTCTTT. Its protein product is CSVEGPGVENTEAFF. The whole variable domain, filled in from reference TRBV29-1 and TRBJ1-1, reads SAVISQKPSRDICQRGTSLTIQCQVDSQVTMMFWYRQQPGQSLTLIATANQGSEATYESGFVIDKFPISRPNLTFSTLTVSNMSPEDSSIYLCSVEGPGVENTEAFFGQGTRLTVV.

This clone was counted a single time. The chain has TRBV27 and TRBJ2-3, with TRBD2 matching 12 bases. Germline V gene sequence: CDR1 MNHEY, CDR2 SMNVEV (reference sequence). The CDR3 sequence is 16 residues long. With V trimmed by 6 bases and J by 2 bases, 6 bases remained unmatched. CDR3 residues: CASSPLAGGITDTQYF. The CDR3 DNA is TGTGCCAGCAGCCCCCTAGCGGGGGGGATCACAGATACGCAGTATTTT.

This clone has only a few counts. The rearrangement links TRBV6-1 to TRBJ1-5; 7 nucleotides align to TRBD1. Germline V gene lookup returns CDR1 MNHNS and CDR2 SASEGT. This CDR3 region has 17 residues. V lost 2 bases to trimming and J lost 0 bases; unmatched junction nucleotides: 7. The CDR3 sequence is CASSESETGYSNQPQHF. The CDR3 DNA reads TGTGCCAGCAGTGAATCGGAGACAGGGTATAGCAATCAGCCCCAGCATTTT.

The chain carries TRBV27 and TRBJ2-7; no reliable D call. Trimming left V 2 bases short and J 2 bases short, with 10 bases between. Looked up from germline, CDR1 is MNHEY and CDR2 is SMNVEV (reference sequence). CDR3 size: 14 residues. The CDR3 is CASSLTTAPYEQYF. CDR3 DNA: TGTGCCAGCAGTTTAACAACAGCTCCCTACGAGCAGTACTTC.

The chain couples TRBV15 to TRBJ2-7; TRBD1 matches 7 bases. Losses at the gene ends were 0 bases for V and 2 bases for J; bases not matched to a gene: 4. This CDR3 is 15 amino acids long. Germline V gives CDR1 LNHNV, CDR2 YYDKDF (reference sequence). The DNA for the CDR3 is TGTGCCACCAGCAGAGATAGGGGGCGGACCTACGAGCAGTACTTC. Its protein is CATSRDRGRTYEQYF.

The V gene is TRBV18, the J gene TRBJ1-1; no definite D call. Trimming pared 6 bases from V and 3 bases from J, leaving 11 bases between. The CDR3 is 13 amino acids. Germline V gene lookup returns CDR1 KGHSH and CDR2 LQKENI. The CDR3: CASSRLRDTEAFF. The CDR3, as DNA: TGTGCCAGCTCGAGGTTGAGGGACACTGAAGCTTTCTTT.

This clone turned up a few times. The chain couples TRBV7-9 to TRBJ2-5; D is ambiguous. CDR3 length equals 19 residues. Germline lookup yields CDR1 SEHNR and CDR2 FQNEAQ (reference sequence). V lost 1 base to trimming and J lost 3 bases, with 24 bases between them. CDR3 protein: CASSLDSWYSRKLKETQYF. The CDR3, as DNA: TGTGCCAGCAGCTTAGATTCTTGGTACAGCAGAAAGTTGAAAGAGACCCAGTACTTC.